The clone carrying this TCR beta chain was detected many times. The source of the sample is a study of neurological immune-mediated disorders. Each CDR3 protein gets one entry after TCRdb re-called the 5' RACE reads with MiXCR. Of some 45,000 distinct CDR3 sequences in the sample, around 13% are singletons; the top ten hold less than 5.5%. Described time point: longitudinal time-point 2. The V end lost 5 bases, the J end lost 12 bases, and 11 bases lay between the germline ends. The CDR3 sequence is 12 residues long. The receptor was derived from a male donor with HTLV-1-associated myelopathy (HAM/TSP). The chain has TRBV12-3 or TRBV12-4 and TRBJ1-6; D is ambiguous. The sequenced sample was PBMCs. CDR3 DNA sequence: TGTGCCAGCAGTCCCCTTTCGGAACCCCTCCACTTT. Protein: CASSPLSEPLHF.